The 9 T cell receptor beta chains given below trace back to one sample, sequenced in a study of cytomegalovirus exposure and HLA in healthy donors. PCR employed 60 Vbeta and 13 Jbeta primers. The table came from immunoSEQ multiplex PCR; TCRdb's copy has only in-frame clones and leaves some out. Among around 120,000 clones listed, 80% were seen once. The sequencing sample was made of PBMCs. These TCRs come from a male donor in good health and CMV-seronegative.

This clone was detected once. The chain employs TRBV5-4 and TRBJ2-6; 7 nucleotides line up with TRBD1. CDR1 and CDR2 (germline): SGHNT, YYREEE (reference sequence). Losses at the gene ends were 4 bases for V and 0 bases for J; bases not matched to a gene: 7. The CDR3 runs to 17 residues. The CDR3 loop is CASSMGQHLSGANVLTF. The CDR3 DNA is TGTGCCAGCAGCATGGGACAGCACCTCTCTGGGGCCAACGTCCTGACTTTC.

V gene TRBV7-2 combines with J gene TRBJ2-3, with 10 bases aligning to TRBD2. Per germline, CDR1 SGHTA and CDR2 FQGNSA. The CDR3 spans 16 residues. J lost 4 bases, V lost 2 bases, and 6 bases had no gene match. CDR3 sequence reads: CASSLILAGVPDTQYF. The CDR3 coding sequence is TGTGCCAGCAGCTTAATTCTAGCGGGAGTCCCAGATACGCAGTATTTT.

The chain links TRBV19 to TRBJ2-5; TRBD1 might be the D (6 bases). Germline CDR1 LNHDA, CDR2 SQIVND (reference sequence). The V end lost 6 bases, the J end lost 2 bases, and 16 bases lay between the germline ends. The CDR3 extends over 15 amino acids. CDR3 amino acids: CASRPDRNFQETQYF. As DNA, the CDR3 is TGTGCCAGTAGGCCCGACAGGAACTTTCAAGAGACCCAGTACTTC. The whole variable domain, remainder taken from reference TRBV19 and TRBJ2-5, is DGGITQSPKYLFRKEGQNVTLSCEQNLNHDAMYWYRQDPGQGLRLIYYSQIVNDFQKGDIAEGYSVSREKKESFPLTVTSAQKNPTAFYLCASRPDRNFQETQYFGPGTRLLVL.

This chain uses TRBV7-2 with TRBJ2-2; 13 bases agree with TRBD2. Germline CDR1 and CDR2: SGHTA and FQGNSA. The CDR3 length is 19 residues. Unmatched junction bases numbered 7, after V lost 1 base and J lost 2 bases. The CDR3 reads CASSLGTPGLAGNTGELFF. DNA for the CDR3: TGTGCCAGCAGCTTAGGTACCCCGGGACTAGCGGGAAACACCGGGGAGCTGTTTTTT.

The chain carries TRBV15 and TRBJ2-2, with 7 bases fitting TRBD1. From germline, CDR1 is LNHNV and CDR2 YYDKDF (reference sequence). This CDR3 region has 15 residues. Trimming cost V 5 bases and J 3 bases; bases outside gene matches: 6. The CDR3 region has the DNA TGTGCCACCAGCGGGGGACAGTCCCACACCGGGGAGCTGTTTTTT. Its protein product is CATSGGQSHTGELFF.

This chain links TRBV5-4 with TRBJ2-2, with 10 bases lining up with TRBD1. V lost 4 bases and J lost 5; bases outside the gene matches: 5. Germline CDR1 reads SGHNT; CDR2 reads YYREEE (reference sequence). This CDR3 comprises 15 residues. CDR3 nucleotide sequence: TGTGCCAGCAGCAGACAGGGGGCAGAAACCGGGGAGCTGTTTTTT. This sequence encodes CASSRQGAETGELFF.

Only one count was recorded for this clone. The CDR3 region is CASSLGGTVLAGGSGELFF. The CDR3 DNA follows: TGCGCCAGCAGCTTGGGAGGGACAGTTCTAGCGGGAGGATCCGGGGAGCTGTTTTTT. The chain recombines TRBV5-1 with TRBJ2-2; 11 bases match TRBD2. The V and J ends lost 0 bases and 6 bases, in that order; junction bases with no gene match: 13. Germline V gives CDR1 SGHRS, CDR2 YFSETQ. This CDR3 contains 19 residues.

This chain joins TRBV19 and TRBJ1-1; TRBD1 aligns across 9 bases. CDR3 length: 14 amino acids. Germline assignment: CDR1 LNHDA and CDR2 SQIVND (reference sequence). V trimming: 5 bases; J trimming: 5 bases; junction bases outside the gene matches: 6. CDR3 sequence: CASSLYRGHTEAFF. The DNA of the CDR3 is TGTGCCAGTAGTTTGTACAGGGGGCATACTGAAGCTTTCTTT.

Note on this clone: Sequence at one end of the junction differs from germline and may be a read error. The chain has TRBV7-9 and TRBJ2-7; 8 bases fit TRBD1. CDR1 and CDR2 (germline): SEHNR, FQNEAQ (reference sequence). CDR3 size: 14 residues. CDR3 residues: CSSSPRQGYYEQYF. The CDR3 DNA sequence: TGTTCCAGCAGCCCTAGACAGGGGTACTACGAGCAGTACTTC.